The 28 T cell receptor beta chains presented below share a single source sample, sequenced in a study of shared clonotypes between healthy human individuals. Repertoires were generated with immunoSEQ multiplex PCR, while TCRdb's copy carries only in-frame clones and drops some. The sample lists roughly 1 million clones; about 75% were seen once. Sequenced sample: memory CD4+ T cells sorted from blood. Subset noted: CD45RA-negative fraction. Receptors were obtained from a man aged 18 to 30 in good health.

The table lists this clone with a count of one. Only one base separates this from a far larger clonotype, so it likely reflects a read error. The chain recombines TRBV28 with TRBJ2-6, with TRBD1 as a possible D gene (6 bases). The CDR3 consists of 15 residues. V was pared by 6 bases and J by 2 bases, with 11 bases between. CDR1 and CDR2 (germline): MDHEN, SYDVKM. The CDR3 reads CASREAGAGANVLTF. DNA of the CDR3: TGTGCCAGCAGAGAGGCAGGGGCTGGGGCCAACGTCCTGACTTTC.

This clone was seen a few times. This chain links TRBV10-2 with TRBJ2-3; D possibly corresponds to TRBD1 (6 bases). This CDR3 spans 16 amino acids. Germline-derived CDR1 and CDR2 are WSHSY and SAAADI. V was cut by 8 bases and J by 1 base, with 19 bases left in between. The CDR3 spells CASANFGTHGTDTQYF. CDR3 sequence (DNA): TGCGCCAGCGCAAATTTCGGGACACACGGCACAGATACGCAGTATTTT.

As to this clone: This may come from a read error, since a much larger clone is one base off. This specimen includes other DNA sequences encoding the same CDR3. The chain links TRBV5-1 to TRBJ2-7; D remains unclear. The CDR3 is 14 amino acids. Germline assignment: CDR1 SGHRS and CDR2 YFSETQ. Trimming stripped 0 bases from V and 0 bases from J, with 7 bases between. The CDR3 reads CASSLEVSSYEQYF. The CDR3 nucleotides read TGCGCCAGCAGCTTGGAGGTAAGCTCCTACGAGCAGTACTTC.

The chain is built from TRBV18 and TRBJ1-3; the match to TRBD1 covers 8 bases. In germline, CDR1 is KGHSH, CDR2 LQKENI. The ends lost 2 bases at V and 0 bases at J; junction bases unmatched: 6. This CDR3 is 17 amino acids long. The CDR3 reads CASSPGTGLLSGNTIYF. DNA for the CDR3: TGTGCCAGCTCACCAGGGACAGGTCTGCTCTCTGGAAACACCATATATTTT.

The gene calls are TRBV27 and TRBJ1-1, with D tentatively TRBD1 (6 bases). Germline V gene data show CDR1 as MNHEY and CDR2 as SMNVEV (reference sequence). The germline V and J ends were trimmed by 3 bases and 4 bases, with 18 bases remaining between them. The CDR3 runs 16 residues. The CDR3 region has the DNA TGTGCCAGCAGTTTTTTGCGGACAGAACTGGGCACTGAAGCTTTCTTT. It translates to CASSFLRTELGTEAFF.

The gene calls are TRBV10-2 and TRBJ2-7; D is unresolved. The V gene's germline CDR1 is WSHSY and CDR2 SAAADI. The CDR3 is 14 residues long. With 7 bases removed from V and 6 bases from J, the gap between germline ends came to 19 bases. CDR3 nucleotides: TGCGCCAGCATGGATTTCCGGGCGAACTCCGAGCAGTACTTC. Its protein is CASMDFRANSEQYF.

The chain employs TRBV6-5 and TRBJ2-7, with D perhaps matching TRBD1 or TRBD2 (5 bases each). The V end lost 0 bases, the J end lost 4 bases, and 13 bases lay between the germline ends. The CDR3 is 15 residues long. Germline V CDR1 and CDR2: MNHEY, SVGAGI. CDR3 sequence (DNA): TGTGCCAGCAGTTACTCAATCCAGGGAGTGTACGAGCAGTACTTC. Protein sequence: CASSYSIQGVYEQYF.

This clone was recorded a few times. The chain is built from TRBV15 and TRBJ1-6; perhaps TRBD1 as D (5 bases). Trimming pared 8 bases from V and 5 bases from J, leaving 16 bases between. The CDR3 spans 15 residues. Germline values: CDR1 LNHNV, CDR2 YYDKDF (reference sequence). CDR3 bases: TGTGCCACCCGACCCCTAGAAGGGGATAATTCACCCCTCCACTTT. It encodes CATRPLEGDNSPLHF. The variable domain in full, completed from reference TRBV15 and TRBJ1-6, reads DAMVIQNPRYQVTQFGKPVTLSCSQTLNHNVMYWYQQKSSQAPKLLFHYYDKDFNNEADTPDNFQSRRPNTSFCFLDIRSPGLGDTAMYLCATRPLEGDNSPLHFGNGTRLTVT.

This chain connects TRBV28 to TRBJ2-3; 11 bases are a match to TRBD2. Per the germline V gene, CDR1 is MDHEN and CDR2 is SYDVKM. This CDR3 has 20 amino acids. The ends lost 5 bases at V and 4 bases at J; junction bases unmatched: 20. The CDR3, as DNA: TGTGCCAGCAGTGGGGAAACTAGCGGGGGCGGCCCCGAGGTAGCAGATACGCAGTATTTT. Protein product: CASSGETSGGGPEVADTQYF.

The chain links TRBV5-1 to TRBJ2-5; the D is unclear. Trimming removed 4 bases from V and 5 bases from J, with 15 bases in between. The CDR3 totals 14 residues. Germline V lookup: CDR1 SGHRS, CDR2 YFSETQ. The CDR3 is CASSPRPEFETQYF. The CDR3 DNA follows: TGCGCCAGCAGCCCCAGGCCAGAGTTCGAGACCCAGTACTTC. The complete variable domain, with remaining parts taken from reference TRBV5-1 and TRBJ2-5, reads KAGVTQTPRYLIKTRGQQVTLSCSPISGHRSVSWYQQTPGQGLQFLFEYFSETQRNKGNFPGRFSGRQFSNSRSEMNVSTLELGDSALYLCASSPRPEFETQYFGPGTRLLVL.

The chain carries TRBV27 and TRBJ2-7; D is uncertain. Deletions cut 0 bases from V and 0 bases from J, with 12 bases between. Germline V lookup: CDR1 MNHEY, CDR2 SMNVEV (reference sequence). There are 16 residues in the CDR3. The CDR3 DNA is TGTGCCAGCAGTTTATCGCCAGACTGGATCTCCTACGAGCAGTACTTC. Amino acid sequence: CASSLSPDWISYEQYF.

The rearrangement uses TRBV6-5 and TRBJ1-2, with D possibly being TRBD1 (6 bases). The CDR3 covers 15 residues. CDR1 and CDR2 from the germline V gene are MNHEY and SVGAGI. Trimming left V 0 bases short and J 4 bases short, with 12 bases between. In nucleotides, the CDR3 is TGTGCCAGCAGTTACTCGAATCCAGGGGTCTATGGCTACACCTTC. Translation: CASSYSNPGVYGYTF.

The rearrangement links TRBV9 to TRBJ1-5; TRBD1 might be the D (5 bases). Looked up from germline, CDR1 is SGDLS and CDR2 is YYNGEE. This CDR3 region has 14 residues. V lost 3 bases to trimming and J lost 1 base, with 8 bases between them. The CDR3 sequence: CASSAGRSNQPQHF. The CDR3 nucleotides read TGTGCCAGCAGCGCAGGGAGAAGCAATCAGCCCCAGCATTTT.

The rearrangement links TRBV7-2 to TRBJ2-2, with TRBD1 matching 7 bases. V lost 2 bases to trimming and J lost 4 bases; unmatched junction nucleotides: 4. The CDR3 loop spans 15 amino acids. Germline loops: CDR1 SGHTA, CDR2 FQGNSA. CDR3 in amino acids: CASSLQTGATGELFF. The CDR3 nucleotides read TGTGCCAGCAGCTTACAAACAGGGGCCACCGGGGAGCTGTTTTTT. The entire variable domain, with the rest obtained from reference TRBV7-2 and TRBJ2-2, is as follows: GAGVSQSPSNKVTEKGKDVELRCDPISGHTALYWYRQSLGQGLEFLIYFQGNSAPDKSGLPSDRFSAERTGGSVSTLTIQRTQQEDSAVYLCASSLQTGATGELFFGEGSRLTVL.

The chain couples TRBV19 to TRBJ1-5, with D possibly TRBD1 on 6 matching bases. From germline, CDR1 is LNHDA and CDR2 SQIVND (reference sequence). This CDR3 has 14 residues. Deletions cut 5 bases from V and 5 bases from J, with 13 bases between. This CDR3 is CASSRGGLDQPQHF. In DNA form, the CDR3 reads TGTGCCAGTAGTCGGGGGGGGCTAGATCAGCCCCAGCATTTT. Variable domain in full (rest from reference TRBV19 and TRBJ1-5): DGGITQSPKYLFRKEGQNVTLSCEQNLNHDAMYWYRQDPGQGLRLIYYSQIVNDFQKGDIAEGYSVSREKKESFPLTVTSAQKNPTAFYLCASSRGGLDQPQHFGDGTRLSIL.

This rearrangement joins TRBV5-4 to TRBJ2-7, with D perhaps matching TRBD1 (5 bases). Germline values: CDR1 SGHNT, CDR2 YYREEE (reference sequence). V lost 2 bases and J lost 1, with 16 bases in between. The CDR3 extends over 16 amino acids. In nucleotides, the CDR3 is TGTGCCAGCAGCTTAGGGGCAGAGCTACCGTCCTACGAGCAGTACTTC. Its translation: CASSLGAELPSYEQYF.

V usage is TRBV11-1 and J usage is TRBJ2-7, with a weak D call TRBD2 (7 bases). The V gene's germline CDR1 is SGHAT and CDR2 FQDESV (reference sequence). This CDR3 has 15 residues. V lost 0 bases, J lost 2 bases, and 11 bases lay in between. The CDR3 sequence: CASSLARGGPYEQYF. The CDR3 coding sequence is TGTGCCAGCAGCTTAGCCCGCGGGGGCCCCTACGAGCAGTACTTC.

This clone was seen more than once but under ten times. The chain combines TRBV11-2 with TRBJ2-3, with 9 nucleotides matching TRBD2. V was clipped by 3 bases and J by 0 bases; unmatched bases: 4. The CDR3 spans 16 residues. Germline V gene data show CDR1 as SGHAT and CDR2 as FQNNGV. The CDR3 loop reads CASSFTGLASTDTQYF. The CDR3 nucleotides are TGTGCCAGCAGCTTTACGGGACTAGCAAGCACAGATACGCAGTATTTT.

Written as DNA, the CDR3 is TGCGCCAGCAGCGTCCAGACAGGGGGCGGCGATGGCTACACCTTC. Protein sequence: CASSVQTGGGDGYTF. The V gene is TRBV5-1, the J gene TRBJ1-2; TRBD1 aligns across 10 bases. Trimming cost V 4 bases and J 6 bases; bases outside gene matches: 9. Germline loops: CDR1 SGHRS, CDR2 YFSETQ. CDR3 size: 15 residues. The full variable domain, completed using reference TRBV5-1 and TRBJ1-2, is KAGVTQTPRYLIKTRGQQVTLSCSPISGHRSVSWYQQTPGQGLQFLFEYFSETQRNKGNFPGRFSGRQFSNSRSEMNVSTLELGDSALYLCASSVQTGGGDGYTFGSGTRLTVV.

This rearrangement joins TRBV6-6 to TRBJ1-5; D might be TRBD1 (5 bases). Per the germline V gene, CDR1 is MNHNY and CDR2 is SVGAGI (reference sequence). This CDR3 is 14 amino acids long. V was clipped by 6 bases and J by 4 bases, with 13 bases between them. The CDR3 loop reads CASRGPQENQPQHF. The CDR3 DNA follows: TGTGCCAGCAGGGGGCCTCAGGAGAATCAGCCCCAGCATTTT.

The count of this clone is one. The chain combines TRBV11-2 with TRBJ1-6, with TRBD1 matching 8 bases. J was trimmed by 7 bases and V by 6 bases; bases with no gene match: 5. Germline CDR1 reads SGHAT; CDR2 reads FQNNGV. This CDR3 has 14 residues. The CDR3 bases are TGTGCCAGCAGAGTGACAGGGGCCAATTCACCCCTCCACTTT. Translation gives CASRVTGANSPLHF.

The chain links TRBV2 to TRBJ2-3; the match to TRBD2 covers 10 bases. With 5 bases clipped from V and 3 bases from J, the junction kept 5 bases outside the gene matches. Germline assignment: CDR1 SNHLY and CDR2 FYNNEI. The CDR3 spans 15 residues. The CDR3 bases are TGTGCCAGCAGTTCACTAGCGGGAAAGACAGATACGCAGTATTTT. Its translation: CASSSLAGKTDTQYF.

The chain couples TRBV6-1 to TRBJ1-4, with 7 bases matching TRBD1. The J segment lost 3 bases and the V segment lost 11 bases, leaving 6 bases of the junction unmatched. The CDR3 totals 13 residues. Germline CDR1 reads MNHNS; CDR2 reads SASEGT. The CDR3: CAVDRAANEKLFF. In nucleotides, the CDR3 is TGTGCCGTCGACAGGGCTGCTAATGAAAAACTGTTTTTT.

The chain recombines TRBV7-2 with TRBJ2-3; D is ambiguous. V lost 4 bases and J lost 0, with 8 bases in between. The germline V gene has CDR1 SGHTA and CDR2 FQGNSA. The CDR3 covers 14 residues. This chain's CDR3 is CASSYDGSTDTQYF. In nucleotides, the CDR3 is TGTGCCAGCAGCTACGACGGTAGCACAGATACGCAGTATTTT.

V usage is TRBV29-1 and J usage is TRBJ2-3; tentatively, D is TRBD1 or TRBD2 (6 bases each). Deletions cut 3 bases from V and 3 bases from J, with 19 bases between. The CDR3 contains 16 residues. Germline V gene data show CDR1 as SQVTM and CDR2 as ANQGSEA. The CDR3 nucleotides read TGCAGCGTTGAGGGGGGCTGGGGGCGAGGGACAGATACGCAGTATTTT. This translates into CSVEGGWGRGTDTQYF.

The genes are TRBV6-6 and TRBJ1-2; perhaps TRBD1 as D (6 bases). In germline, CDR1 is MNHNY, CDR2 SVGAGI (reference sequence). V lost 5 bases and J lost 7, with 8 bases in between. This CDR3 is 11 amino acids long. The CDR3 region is CASSPGVGYTF. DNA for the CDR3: TGTGCCAGCAGTCCAGGGGTTGGCTACACCTTC.

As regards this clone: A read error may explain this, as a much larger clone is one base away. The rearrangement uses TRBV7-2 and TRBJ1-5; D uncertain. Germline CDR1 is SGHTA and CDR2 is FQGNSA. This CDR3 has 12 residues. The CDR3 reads CANSLRDQPQHF. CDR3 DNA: TGTGCCAACAGCTTAAGGGATCAGCCCCAGCATTTT.

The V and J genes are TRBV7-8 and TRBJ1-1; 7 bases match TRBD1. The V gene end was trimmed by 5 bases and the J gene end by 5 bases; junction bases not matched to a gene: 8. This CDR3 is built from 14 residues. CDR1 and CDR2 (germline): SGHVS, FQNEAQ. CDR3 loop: CASSLRQGGTEAFF. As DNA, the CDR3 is TGTGCCAGCAGCCTGCGACAGGGAGGGACTGAAGCTTTCTTT.